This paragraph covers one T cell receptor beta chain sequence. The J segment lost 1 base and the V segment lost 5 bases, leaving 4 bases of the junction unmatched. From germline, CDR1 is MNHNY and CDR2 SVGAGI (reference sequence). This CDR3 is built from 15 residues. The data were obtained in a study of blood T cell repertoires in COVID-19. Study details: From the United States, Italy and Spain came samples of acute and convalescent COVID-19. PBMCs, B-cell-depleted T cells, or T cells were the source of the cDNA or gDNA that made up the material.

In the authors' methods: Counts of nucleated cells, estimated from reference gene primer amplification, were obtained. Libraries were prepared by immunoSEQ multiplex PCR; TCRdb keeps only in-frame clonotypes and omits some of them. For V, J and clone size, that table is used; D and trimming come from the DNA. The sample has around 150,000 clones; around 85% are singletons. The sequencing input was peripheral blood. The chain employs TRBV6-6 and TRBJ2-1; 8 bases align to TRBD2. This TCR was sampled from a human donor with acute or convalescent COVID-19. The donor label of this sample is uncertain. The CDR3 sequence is CASSPAGVSYNEQFF. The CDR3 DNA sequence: TGTGCCAGCAGTCCAGCGGGGGTGTCCTACAATGAGCAGTTCTTC.